The 22 T cell receptor beta chains below were found in one sample sequenced in a study of cytomegalovirus exposure and HLA in healthy donors. Vbeta (60) and Jbeta (13) primers were used in the PCR. Clones were read by immunoSEQ multiplex PCR, and TCRdb kept only the in-frame ones, dropping some. The repertoire consists of 100,000 to 150,000 clones, with 70% to 80% occurring once and the leading ten covering 4%. Material: PBMCs. These receptor sequences come from a man in his forties in good health and CMV-seropositive.

The V and J genes are TRBV4-3 and TRBJ1-2, with D unclear. Germline CDR1 LGHNA, CDR2 YSLEER. The CDR3 spans 15 residues. The V end lost 0 bases, the J end lost 3 bases, and 11 bases lay between the germline ends. The CDR3 DNA sequence: TGCGCCAGCAGCCAAGAGGTGGGCTTTGACTATGGCTACACCTTC. It codes for CASSQEVGFDYGYTF.

This chain links TRBV10-3 with TRBJ1-1; 9 bases match TRBD1. CDR1 ENHRY and CDR2 SYGVKD come from the germline V gene. CDR3 length: 15 residues. Trimming at V came to 2 bases and at J to 3 bases, leaving 4 bases not matched to a gene. The CDR3 DNA follows: TGTGCCATCAGTGAGACGGGACAGGGATACACTGAAGCTTTCTTT. This sequence encodes CAISETGQGYTEAFF.

The chain has TRBV28 and TRBJ1-3, with TRBD1 matching 7 bases. Germline-derived CDR1 and CDR2 are MDHEN and SYDVKM. Trimming removed 2 bases from V and 6 bases from J; junction bases left unmatched: 4. The CDR3 spans 14 residues. CDR3 protein: CASSLMTGLNTIYF. CDR3 nucleotides: TGTGCCAGCAGTTTAATGACAGGGTTAAACACCATATATTTT. Full variable domain (outside the CDR3, taken from reference TRBV28 and TRBJ1-3): DVKVTQSSRYLVKRTGEKVFLECVQDMDHENMFWYRQDPGLGLRLIYFSYDVKMKEKGDIPEGYSVSREKKERFSLILESASTNQTSMYLCASSLMTGLNTIYFGEGSWLTVV.

The chain carries TRBV19 and TRBJ2-1; 11 bases agree with TRBD2. CDR1 and CDR2 (germline): LNHDA, SQIVND (reference sequence). The length of the CDR3 is 14 residues. J lost 7 bases, V lost 4 bases, and 3 bases had no gene match. The CDR3: CASSTTSGRNEQFF. For the CDR3, the DNA is TGTGCCAGTAGTACCACTAGCGGGAGAAATGAGCAGTTCTTC.

V gene TRBV2 combines with J gene TRBJ1-2; the D gene is possibly TRBD1 (6 bases). Germline V gives CDR1 SNHLY, CDR2 FYNNEI. Trimming removed 5 bases at V and 8 bases at J, with 12 bases between. The CDR3 is 12 residues long. The CDR3 region has the DNA TGTGCCAGCAGTCCCGGGACAAACGGCTACACCTTC. It translates to CASSPGTNGYTF.

The J gene is TRBJ2-3, the V gene TRBV14; 7 bases line up with TRBD1. The germline V gene has CDR1 SGHDN and CDR2 FVKESK. The CDR3 runs to 14 residues. Trimming removed 1 base from V and 4 bases from J; junction bases left unmatched: 2. The CDR3 bases are TGTGCCAGCAGCCAAGCTACAGGGGCAGATACGCAGTATTTT. The encoded protein is CASSQATGADTQYF.

This clone has only a few counts. The chain carries TRBV6-5 and TRBJ2-3; the match to TRBD2 covers 9 bases. V was pared by 6 bases and J by 2 bases, with 3 bases of the junction left unmatched. Looked up from germline, CDR1 is MNHEY and CDR2 is SVGAGI. The CDR3 runs to 14 residues. The CDR3, as DNA: TGTGCCAGCAGGCGACTAGCGGACACAGATACGCAGTATTTT. It encodes CASRRLADTDTQYF.

This chain joins TRBV5-4 and TRBJ2-1, with a weak D call TRBD2 (5 bases). V lost 5 bases and J 0 bases, leaving 18 bases between the germline ends. Germline V lookup: CDR1 SGHNT, CDR2 YYREEE (reference sequence). CDR3 length: 17 residues. The CDR3 DNA follows: TGTGCCAGCAGTTCGGACGGGGTTTTAAGCTCCTACAATGAGCAGTTCTTC. It codes for CASSSDGVLSSYNEQFF.

The chain combines TRBV6-1 with TRBJ2-6; 12 nucleotides line up with TRBD1. The CDR3 loop spans 20 amino acids. V dropped 0 bases and J dropped 0; count of bases not matched to a gene: 6. The germline CDR1 and CDR2 sequences are MNHNS and SASEGT. The chain's CDR3 is CASSEAVGTGGNSGANVLTF. Here the CDR3 DNA reads TGTGCCAGCAGTGAAGCGGTAGGGACAGGGGGCAACTCTGGGGCCAACGTCCTGACTTTC.

CDR3 sequence: CASSPLPGLAGGNEQFF. In DNA, the CDR3 is TGTGCCAGCTCACCCCTACCGGGACTAGCGGGGGGTAATGAGCAGTTCTTC. This rearrangement joins TRBV18 to TRBJ2-1; 15 bases map to TRBD2. This CDR3 region has 17 residues. Germline V gene lookup returns CDR1 KGHSH and CDR2 LQKENI. The V gene end was trimmed by 3 bases and the J gene end by 7 bases; junction bases not matched to a gene: 7.

The chain joins TRBV10-2 to TRBJ1-1, with D perhaps matching TRBD1 (5 bases). Germline V gene data show CDR1 as WSHSY and CDR2 as SAAADI. Trimming pared 5 bases from V and 6 bases from J, leaving 7 bases between. The CDR3 contains 11 residues. The CDR3, as DNA: TGCGCCAGCAGTTTAGGGGCTGAAGCTTTCTTT. Its protein product is CASSLGAEAFF.

Only a few counts were recorded for this clone. V and J are TRBV9 and TRBJ2-3; 7 bases are a match to TRBD2. CDR1 is SGDLS, CDR2 YYNGEE, per germline. The CDR3 has 13 amino acids. V lost 7 bases to trimming and J lost 3 bases; unmatched junction nucleotides: 5. The CDR3 is CASGRAVTDTQYF. The DNA for the CDR3 is TGTGCCAGCGGGAGGGCCGTAACAGATACGCAGTATTTT.

In its sample, this clone was seen a few times. The rearrangement links TRBV6-1 to TRBJ2-7; tentative D call: TRBD1 (5 bases). Trimming shortened V by 3 bases and J by 2 bases, and 8 bases separated the two germline ends. Germline loops: CDR1 MNHNS, CDR2 SASEGT. The CDR3 has 13 amino acids. CDR3 residues: CASSEDTTYEQYF. The CDR3 region has the DNA TGTGCCAGCAGTGAGGACACTACCTACGAGCAGTACTTC.

CDR3 DNA sequence: TGCGCCAGCAGCCATCTTACGGGACAGGGGGCGAACGAGCAGTACTTC. Translated: CASSHLTGQGANEQYF. The chain has TRBV4-1 and TRBJ2-7, with 12 bases fitting TRBD1. Trimming cost V 3 bases and J 5 bases; bases outside gene matches: 8. CDR3 size: 16 residues. Looked up from germline, CDR1 is MGHRA and CDR2 is YSYEKL.

The chain employs TRBV6-5 and TRBJ1-3; no reliable D call. The V end was cut by 2 bases, the J end by 3 bases, with 5 bases between. CDR3 size: 13 residues. Germline CDR1 is MNHEY and CDR2 is SVGAGI. CDR3 residues: CASSYRLGNTIYF. The CDR3 DNA is TGTGCCAGCAGTTACCGACTTGGAAACACCATATATTTT.

This clone was observed once. The chain uses TRBV7-8 and TRBJ1-4; 7 positions agree with TRBD1. With 4 bases clipped from V and 5 bases from J, the junction kept 4 bases outside the gene matches. Germline values: CDR1 SGHVS, CDR2 FQNEAQ. The CDR3 totals 14 residues. In nucleotides, the CDR3 is TGTGCCAGCAGCTACGGACAGGTGAATGAAAAACTGTTTTTT. This gives the protein CASSYGQVNEKLFF.

The chain recombines TRBV5-1 with TRBJ1-2, with 10 nucleotides matching TRBD1. V shed 4 bases, J shed 7 bases, and the junction held 10 bases outside the gene matches. CDR1 is SGHRS and CDR2 is YFSETQ in the germline V gene. The CDR3 loop spans 15 amino acids. CDR3 nucleotides: TGCGCCAGCAGCCCTATAACGACAGGGGGCTCTGGCTACACCTTC. Amino acids: CASSPITTGGSGYTF.

This rearrangement joins TRBV28 to TRBJ1-2; D gene uncertain. The germline V gene encodes CDR1 MDHEN and CDR2 SYDVKM. V was pared by 5 bases and J by 0 bases, with 13 bases between. The CDR3 extends over 15 amino acids. The CDR3, as DNA: TGTGCCAGCAGTCCCTGGGAGTTAGCTAACTATGGCTACACCTTC. Translated: CASSPWELANYGYTF.

As regards this clone: One junction end disagrees with the germline gene, perhaps due to a read error. This CDR3 is CASRRPDRSFPLAF. CDR3 nucleotides: TGTGCCAGCAGACGACCGGACAGGTCCTTCCCACTTGCCTTC. The V call is TRBV5-8, the J call TRBJ1-2, with 7 nucleotides matching TRBD1. CDR1 SGHTS and CDR2 YDEGEE come from the germline V gene. This CDR3 has 14 amino acids.

The chain is built from TRBV6-6 and TRBJ1-4, with D possibly being TRBD1 (5 bases). The germline gives CDR1 MNHNY, CDR2 SVGAGI (reference sequence). V lost 7 bases and J 3 bases, leaving 12 bases between the germline ends. This CDR3 spans 14 amino acids. CDR3 protein: CASTPRGANEKLFF. The CDR3 coding sequence is TGTGCCAGCACCCCCCGGGGGGCTAATGAAAAACTGTTTTTT.

The gene calls are TRBV7-8 and TRBJ2-1, with D perhaps TRBD2 (6 bases). The CDR3 runs to 17 residues. V was cut by 5 bases and J by 10 bases, with 27 bases left in between. Germline CDR1 is SGHVS and CDR2 is FQNEAQ. CDR3 loop: CASSGGSGREVSNEQFF. CDR3 nucleotides: TGTGCCAGCAGCGGTGGGTCGGGCAGGGAGGTTAGTAACGAGCAGTTCTTC. The full variable domain, in which reference TRBV7-8 and TRBJ2-1 provide the parts outside the CDR3, is GAGVSQSPRYKVAKRGQDVALRCDPISGHVSLFWYQQALGQGPEFLTYFQNEAQLDKSGLPSDRFFAERPEGSVSTLKIQRTQQEDSAVYLCASSGGSGREVSNEQFFGPGTRLTVL.

The gene calls are TRBV30 and TRBJ1-1; 9 bases line up with TRBD1. The CDR3 is 15 amino acids. J was trimmed by 1 base and V by 5 bases; bases with no gene match: 8. Germline CDR1 is GTSNPN and CDR2 is SVGIG (reference sequence). The CDR3 DNA follows: TGTGCCTGGTACCCCCCGGGACAGGGGAACACTGAAGCTTTCTTT. It yields the protein CAWYPPGQGNTEAFF.